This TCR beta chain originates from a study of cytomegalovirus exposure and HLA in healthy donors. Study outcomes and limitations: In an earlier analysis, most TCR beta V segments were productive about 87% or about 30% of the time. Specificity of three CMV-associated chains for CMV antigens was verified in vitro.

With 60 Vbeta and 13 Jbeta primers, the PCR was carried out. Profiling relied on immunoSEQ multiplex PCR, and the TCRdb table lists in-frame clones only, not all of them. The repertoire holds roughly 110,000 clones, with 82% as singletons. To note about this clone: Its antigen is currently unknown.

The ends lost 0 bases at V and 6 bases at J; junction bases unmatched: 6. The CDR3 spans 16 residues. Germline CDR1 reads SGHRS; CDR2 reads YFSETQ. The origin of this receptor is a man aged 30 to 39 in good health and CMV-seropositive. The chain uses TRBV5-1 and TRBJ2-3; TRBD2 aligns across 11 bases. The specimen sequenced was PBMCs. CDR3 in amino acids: CASSLAVAGGPDTQYF. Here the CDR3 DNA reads TGCGCCAGCAGCTTGGCGGTAGCGGGGGGGCCTGATACGCAGTATTTT.